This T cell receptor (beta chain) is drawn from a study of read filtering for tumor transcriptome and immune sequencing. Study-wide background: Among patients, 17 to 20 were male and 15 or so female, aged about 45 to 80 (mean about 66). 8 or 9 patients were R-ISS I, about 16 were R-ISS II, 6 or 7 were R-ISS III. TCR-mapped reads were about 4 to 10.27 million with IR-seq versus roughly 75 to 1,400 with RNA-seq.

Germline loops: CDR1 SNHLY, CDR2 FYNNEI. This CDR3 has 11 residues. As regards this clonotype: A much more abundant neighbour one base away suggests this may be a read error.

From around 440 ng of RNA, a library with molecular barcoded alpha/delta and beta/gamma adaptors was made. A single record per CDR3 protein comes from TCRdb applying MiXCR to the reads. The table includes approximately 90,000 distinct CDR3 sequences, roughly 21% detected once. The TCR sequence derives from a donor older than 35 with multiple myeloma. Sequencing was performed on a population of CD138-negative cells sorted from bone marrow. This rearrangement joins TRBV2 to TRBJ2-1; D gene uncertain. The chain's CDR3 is CANSVVNEQFF. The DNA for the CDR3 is TGTGCCAACAGTGTAGTGAATGAGCAGTTCTTC.